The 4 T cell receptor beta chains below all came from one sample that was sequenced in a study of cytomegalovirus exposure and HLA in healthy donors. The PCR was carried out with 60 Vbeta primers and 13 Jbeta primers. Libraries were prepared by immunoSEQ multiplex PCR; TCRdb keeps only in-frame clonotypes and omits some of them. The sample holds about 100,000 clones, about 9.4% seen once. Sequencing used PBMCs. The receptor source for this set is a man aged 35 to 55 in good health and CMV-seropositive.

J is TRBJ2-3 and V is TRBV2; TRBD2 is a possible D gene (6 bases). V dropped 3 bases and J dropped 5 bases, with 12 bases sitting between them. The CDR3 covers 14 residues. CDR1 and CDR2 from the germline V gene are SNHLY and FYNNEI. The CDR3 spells CASSDSGVGDTQYF. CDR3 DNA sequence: TGTGCCAGCAGTGACTCGGGGGTTGGAGATACGCAGTATTTT.

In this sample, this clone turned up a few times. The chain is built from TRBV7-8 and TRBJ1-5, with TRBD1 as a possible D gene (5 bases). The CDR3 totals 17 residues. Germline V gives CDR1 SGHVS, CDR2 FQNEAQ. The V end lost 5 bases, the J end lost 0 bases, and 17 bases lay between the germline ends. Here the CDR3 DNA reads TGTGCCAGCAGCCCCCTCGTAGGGGATTATAGCAATCAGCCCCAGCATTTT. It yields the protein CASSPLVGDYSNQPQHF.

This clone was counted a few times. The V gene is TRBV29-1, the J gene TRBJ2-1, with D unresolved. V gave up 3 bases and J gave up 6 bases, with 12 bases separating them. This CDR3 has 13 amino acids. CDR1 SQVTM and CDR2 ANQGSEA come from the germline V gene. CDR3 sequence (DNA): TGCAGCGTTGAGCACAATATCCCCAATGAGCAGTTCTTC. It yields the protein CSVEHNIPNEQFF.

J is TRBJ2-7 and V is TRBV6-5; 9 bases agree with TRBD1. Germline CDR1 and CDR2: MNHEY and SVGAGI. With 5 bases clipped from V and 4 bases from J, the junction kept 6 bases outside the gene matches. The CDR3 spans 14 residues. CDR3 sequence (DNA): TGTGCCAGCAGTATTGTACAGGGGGCTTACGAGCAGTACTTC. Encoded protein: CASSIVQGAYEQYF.